These T cell receptor beta chains were read from a single sample in a study of blood T cell repertoires in COVID-19. Assay used: immunoSEQ multiplex PCR; TCRdb lists only in-frame clones, some missing. This repertoire shows 70,000 to 80,000 clones, roughly 90% found once; its top ten account for approximately 6.4%. Sequencing input: peripheral blood. Receptor source: a woman aged 50 to 65 with acute or convalescent COVID-19. Both conserved end residues are part of each CDR3. A D gene is named only where the DNA matches it firmly. Size values are once, few and many counts, or a class for expanded clones, and some rows have none.

length: 14; J: TRBJ1-6; size: NA; V: TRBV19; D: NA; DNA: TGTGCCAGTAGTATCCTAGCCGACAATTCACCCCTCCACTTT; CDR3: CASSILADNSPLHF
length: 15; J: TRBJ2-2; size: NA; V: TRBV24-1; D: NA; DNA: TGTGCCACCAGTGAACACTCGGGTTGGGCCGGGGAGCTGTTTTTT; CDR3: CATSEHSGWAGELFF
length: 13; J: TRBJ1-1; size: NA; V: TRBV12-3/TRBV12-4; D: NA; DNA: TGTGCCAGCAGTTTAGCTCCACGGGAACCGGCTTTCTTT; CDR3: CASSLAPREPAFF
length: 15; J: TRBJ1-5; size: NA; V: TRBV19; D: TRBD1; DNA: TGTGCCAGTAGTATACGGGACAGACTCAATCAGCCCCAGCATTTT; CDR3: CASSIRDRLNQPQHF
length: 18; J: TRBJ2-1; size: NA; V: TRBV2; D: NA; DNA: TGTGCCAGCAGTGAGGGAGGGAGAACAGGGAATTCCTACAATGAGCAGTTCTTC; CDR3: CASSEGGRTGNSYNEQFF
length: 14; J: TRBJ1-2; size: NA; V: TRBV5-6; D: TRBD1; DNA: TGTGCCAGCAGCGGGGGGACAGTTTGGTATGGCTACACCTTC; CDR3: CASSGGTVWYGYTF
length: 15; J: TRBJ2-7; size: NA; V: TRBV9; D: TRBD2; DNA: TGTGCCAGCAGCCGGGAGGGGGGCGCCAAGTACGAGCAGTACTTC; CDR3: CASSREGGAKYEQYF
length: 12; J: TRBJ1-2; size: NA; V: TRBV2; D: NA; DNA: TGTGCCAGCACTATAAACCTCTATGGCTACACCTTC; CDR3: CASTINLYGYTF
length: 18; J: TRBJ2-7; size: NA; V: TRBV5-8; D: NA; DNA: TGTGCCAGCAGACCTAGGCAGCTACTGGGGGCCGGGTTTCGTCCACCCACATTC; CDR3: CASRPRQLLGAGFRPPTF
length: 15; J: TRBJ2-1; size: NA; V: TRBV5-8; D: TRBD2; DNA: TGTGCCAGCAGCCAGGGACTACCCAACTACAATGAGCAGTTCTTC; CDR3: CASSQGLPNYNEQFF
length: 18; J: TRBJ1-5; size: NA; V: TRBV7-8; D: TRBD1; DNA: TGTGCCAGCAGCTTAGTGACAGGGGGGACCTCTAGCAATCAGCCCCAGCATTTT; CDR3: CASSLVTGGTSSNQPQHF
length: 16; J: TRBJ1-2; size: NA; V: TRBV5-1; D: NA; DNA: TGCGCCAGCAGCTTGTACTCGGGGTCCGGGTCAGGAGGCTACACCTTC; CDR3: CASSLYSGSGSGGYTF
length: 15; J: TRBJ1-1; size: NA; V: TRBV19; D: NA; DNA: TGTGCCAGTAGTCCTTACAGTTACTCCAACACTGAAGCTTTCTTT; CDR3: CASSPYSYSNTEAFF
length: 14; J: TRBJ2-7; size: NA; V: TRBV6-1; D: TRBD1; DNA: TGTGCCAGCAGTGACGGACAGGGGGCCGACGAGCAGTACTTC; CDR3: CASSDGQGADEQYF
length: 16; J: TRBJ2-1; size: NA; V: TRBV11-2; D: NA; DNA: TGTGCCAGCAGCTTATTTCCGTTGAGCTCCTACAATGAGCAGTTCTTC; CDR3: CASSLFPLSSYNEQFF
length: 14; J: TRBJ1-1; size: NA; V: TRBV5-1; D: TRBD1; DNA: TGCGCCAGCAGCTTGGGACAGGGGCGTGTTGAAGCTTTCTTT; CDR3: CASSLGQGRVEAFF
length: 14; J: TRBJ2-2; size: NA; V: TRBV2; D: NA; DNA: TGTGCCAGCAGTCTCCGCGACAGCACCGGGGAGCTGTTTTTT; CDR3: CASSLRDSTGELFF
length: 12; J: TRBJ1-2; size: NA; V: TRBV12-3/TRBV12-4; D: NA; DNA: TGTGCCTGCAGTTTCAATCGAGGAGTCTACACCTTC; CDR3: CACSFNRGVYTF
length: 16; J: TRBJ1-4; size: NA; V: TRBV9; D: NA; DNA: TGTGCCAGCAGCGTAGCCCCAGGGTATAACAATGAAAAACTGTTTTTT; CDR3: CASSVAPGYNNEKLFF
length: 14; J: TRBJ2-7; size: NA; V: TRBV5-1; D: TRBD1; DNA: TGCGCCAGCAGCAGGACAGGGGGTTTCGACGAGCAGTACTTC; CDR3: CASSRTGGFDEQYF
length: 13; J: TRBJ1-5; size: few; V: TRBV6-6; D: NA; DNA: TGTGCCAGCAGTTACCAAAGCAATCAGCCCCAGCATTTT; CDR3: CASSYQSNQPQHF
length: 13; J: TRBJ1-4; size: NA; V: TRBV14; D: NA; DNA: TGTGCCAGCAGCCGAGCTATGAGGGAAAAACTGTTTTTT; CDR3: CASSRAMREKLFF
length: 15; J: TRBJ1-6; size: NA; V: TRBV27; D: NA; DNA: TGTGCCAGCAGTTTAAACGGGAAATACAATTCACCCCTCCACTTT; CDR3: CASSLNGKYNSPLHF
length: 11; J: TRBJ1-2; size: NA; V: TRBV6-4; D: NA; DNA: TGTGCCAGCAGAGGGGGGGATGGCTACACCTTC; CDR3: CASRGGDGYTF
length: 15; J: TRBJ2-2; size: NA; V: TRBV14; D: NA; DNA: TGTGCCAGCAGCCAAATTTCTCGGCGGACCGGGGAGCTGTTTTTT; CDR3: CASSQISRRTGELFF
length: 19; J: TRBJ2-1; size: NA; V: TRBV5-1; D: TRBD2; DNA: TGCGCCAGCAGCGGGGTCGGGACTAGCGGGGGCCGCTCCTACAATGAGCAGTTCTTC; CDR3: CASSGVGTSGGRSYNEQFF
length: 16; J: TRBJ1-1; size: once; V: TRBV27; D: NA; DNA: TGTGCCAGCAGTTTATCGAACCCGGGAGGGGTCACTGAAGCTTTCTTT; CDR3: CASSLSNPGGVTEAFF
length: 16; J: TRBJ2-1; size: NA; V: TRBV4-2; D: TRBD2; DNA: TGTGCCAGCAGCCAAGCCCTTGCGGGAGGGCTTAATGAGCAGTTCTTC; CDR3: CASSQALAGGLNEQFF
length: 12; J: TRBJ1-1; size: NA; V: TRBV5-1; D: NA; DNA: TGCGCCAGCAGCTTATCAGGGGCTGAAGCTTTCTTT; CDR3: CASSLSGAEAFF
length: 16; J: TRBJ2-7; size: NA; V: TRBV21-1; D: NA; DNA: TGTGCCAGCGGTTTCTCCTACCAGGTCCCTACCTACGAGCAGTACTTC; CDR3: CASGFSYQVPTYEQYF
length: 15; J: TRBJ1-1; size: NA; V: TRBV7-3; D: NA; DNA: TGTGCCAGCAGCTTAATAGGGGTCATGAACACTGAAGCTTTCTTT; CDR3: CASSLIGVMNTEAFF
length: 15; J: TRBJ1-1; size: NA; V: TRBV18; D: TRBD1; DNA: TGTGCCAGCTCTTTACAGGGGCGGATGAACACTGAAGCTTTCTTT; CDR3: CASSLQGRMNTEAFF
length: 15; J: TRBJ1-2; size: NA; V: TRBV21-1; D: NA; DNA: TGTGCCAGCAGCGTGGGCACTCATCGAAACTATGGCTACACCTTC; CDR3: CASSVGTHRNYGYTF
length: 15; J: TRBJ2-7; size: NA; V: TRBV28; D: TRBD2; DNA: TGTGCCAGCAGTCTCCTCTCTAGCGGGGGATACGAGCAGTACTTC; CDR3: CASSLLSSGGYEQYF
length: 15; J: TRBJ2-7; size: NA; V: TRBV27; D: TRBD2; DNA: TGTGCCAGCAGAGCACCGGGACTAGCTTCCTACGAGCAGTACTTC; CDR3: CASRAPGLASYEQYF
length: 14; J: TRBJ2-7; size: NA; V: TRBV3-1/TRBV3-2; D: NA; DNA: TGTGCCAGCAGCCCCGGACTCAACTCCTACGAGCAGTACTTC; CDR3: CASSPGLNSYEQYF
length: 14; J: TRBJ1-1; size: NA; V: TRBV18; D: NA; DNA: TGTGCCAGCTCACCATCCCCTATAAACACTGAAGCTTTCTTT; CDR3: CASSPSPINTEAFF
length: 15; J: TRBJ1-5; size: NA; V: TRBV6-5; D: NA; DNA: TGTGCCAGCAGGGAGGGACCGATTAGCAATCAGCCCCAGCATTTT; CDR3: CASREGPISNQPQHF
length: 14; J: TRBJ1-2; size: once; V: TRBV21-1; D: NA; DNA: TGTGCCAGCAGCAAGCCGGACAGGGACGGTGGCTACACTTTC; CDR3: CASSKPDRDGGYTF
length: 16; J: TRBJ2-2; size: NA; V: TRBV6-5; D: TRBD2; DNA: TGTGCCAGCAGTTATAGACTAGCGGGGGGGCCAGGGGAGCTGTTTTTT; CDR3: CASSYRLAGGPGELFF
length: 14; J: TRBJ2-7; size: NA; V: TRBV7-8; D: NA; DNA: TGTGCCAGCAGCTTAACATCCGGGAGCTACGAGCAGTACTTC; CDR3: CASSLTSGSYEQYF
length: 14; J: TRBJ1-4; size: NA; V: TRBV4-3; D: TRBD1; DNA: TGCGCCAGCAGCCGGGGACAGGGGAATGAAAAACTGTTTTTT; CDR3: CASSRGQGNEKLFF
length: 14; J: TRBJ1-2; size: once; V: TRBV19; D: TRBD1; DNA: TGTGCCAGTAACCCGGGACAGGGAGTTTCAGGCTACACCTTC; CDR3: CASNPGQGVSGYTF
length: 13; J: TRBJ2-1; size: NA; V: TRBV4-3; D: NA; DNA: TGCGCCAGCAGCCAAGATCTCAGGGATGAGCAGTTCTTC; CDR3: CASSQDLRDEQFF
length: 15; J: TRBJ1-2; size: NA; V: TRBV19; D: NA; DNA: TGTGCCAGTAGTACGGAGGGGACGGGTAACTATGGCTACACCTTC; CDR3: CASSTEGTGNYGYTF
length: 15; J: TRBJ2-2; size: NA; V: TRBV11-3; D: TRBD2; DNA: TGTGCCAGCAGCTTAGGCGGGAGTTTAACCGGGGAGCTGTTTTTT; CDR3: CASSLGGSLTGELFF
length: 12; J: TRBJ2-7; size: once; V: TRBV6-2/TRBV6-3; D: NA; DNA: TGTGCCAGCAGTTACCGTCTGGCCGAGCAGTACTTC; CDR3: CASSYRLAEQYF
length: 18; J: TRBJ1-5; size: NA; V: TRBV23-1; D: TRBD1; DNA: TGCGCCAGCAGTCAACCTCGGCTCCGACAGGGTGGAAGTCAGCCCCAGCATTTT; CDR3: CASSQPRLRQGGSQPQHF
length: 15; J: TRBJ1-4; size: NA; V: TRBV14; D: TRBD1; DNA: TGTGCCAGCAGCCAAACGCGGGACAGGGGTGAAAAACTGTTTTTT; CDR3: CASSQTRDRGEKLFF
length: 13; J: TRBJ2-3; size: NA; V: TRBV27; D: NA; DNA: TGTGCCAGCAGTAAGCTTGGCACAGATACGCAGTATTTT; CDR3: CASSKLGTDTQYF
length: 15; J: TRBJ2-3; size: NA; V: TRBV6-5; D: TRBD2; DNA: TGTGCCAGCAGCATTCTAGCGGGGGGTTTAGATACGCAGTATTTT; CDR3: CASSILAGGLDTQYF
length: 17; J: TRBJ1-2; size: NA; V: TRBV5-1; D: TRBD1; DNA: TGCGCCAGCAGCTTGGATCCATTCCGGACAGGGGGGGATGGCTACACCTTC; CDR3: CASSLDPFRTGGDGYTF
length: 14; J: TRBJ1-5; size: NA; V: TRBV30; D: NA; DNA: TGTGCCTGGAGCGAACTAGGGCTTGGTCAGCCCCAGCATTTT; CDR3: CAWSELGLGQPQHF
length: 13; J: TRBJ1-1; size: NA; V: TRBV10-3; D: NA; DNA: TGTGCCATCAGTGAAAATACTAACACTGAAGCTTTCTTT; CDR3: CAISENTNTEAFF